This TCR beta chain was documented in a study of shared clonotypes between healthy human individuals. Germline V CDR1 and CDR2: SEHNR, FQNEAQ (reference sequence). Trimming left V 5 bases short and J 2 bases short, with 15 bases between. The length of the CDR3 is 15 residues. Data came from immunoSEQ multiplex PCR; TCRdb stores just in-frame clones and leaves some out. The table records over a million clones, approximately 98% of them present only once. The source of this sequence is a man aged 25-40 years in good health. The rearrangement links TRBV7-9 to TRBJ2-5; D unresolved. The specimen was naive CD4+ T cells sorted from blood. This sample's subset: CD45RA+ positively selected. Written as DNA, the CDR3 is TGTGCCAGCAGCCCCCGGATGGGGATACAAGAGACCCAGTACTTC. It translates to CASSPRMGIQETQYF.